This T cell receptor (beta chain) was observed in a study of blood T cell repertoires in COVID-19 (dated by TCRdb to 2019 to 2021). In terms of the full investigation: Samples covering the acute and convalescent phases of COVID-19 were provided by collaborators in the United States, Italy and Spain. The material from the prospective study consisted of cDNA or gDNA derived from T cells, B-cell-depleted T cells, or PBMCs. Where available, HLA class I and class II types were taken from metadata supplied by the sample provider and were not determined by assay-based typing. Samples were obtained from the ongoing ImmuneRACE study (first 160 participants) and from 950 to 1,500 subjects provided by 6 global collaborators. The repertoires were made available in a free public database intended to serve as a resource for research on the immune response to SARS-CoV-2. Subjects who had been exposed to COVID-19, were actively infected with it, or had recovered from it provided the deeply sampled blood TCRbeta repertoires that made up the dataset. The sample metadata nearly always contained a de-identified subject ID, COVID-19 status, age in years and sex. What the work shows at the level of the full study, not this receptor alone: The quantity of clinical and demographic metadata differed by source and by participant and was supplied without curation.

The immunoSEQ Assay, a bias-controlled multiplex PCR, was used to amplify TCRbeta CDR3 regions from genomic DNA. The published analysis was carried out like this. The number of nucleated cells in each sample was estimated from the amplification of reference gene primers within the assay. Sequence reads were collapsed and filtered to measure the absolute abundance of every unique TCRbeta CDR3 rearrangement. Productive Simpson clonality was computed per sample as the square root of Simpson's diversity index over productive rearrangements. TCRdb took over this immuneACCESS table, retaining in-frame rearrangements with V and J assigned. Such tables are incomplete; in checked studies, under half of the missing clones stem from an unresolved V gene, and the remainder is unexplained. V and J calls and clone size are as listed in that table; D and trimming were resolved from the DNA. This sample has a few hundred thousand clones in its table, and about 83% of those were observed once. Of the sample, under 2% falls within the top ten clones.

Each collaborating institution followed its own protocols to collect whole blood in K2EDTA tubes. For TCRbeta analysis, collaborator samples were shipped as frozen whole blood, as isolated PBMCs, or as DNA extracted from either sample type. CDR3 length: 19 amino acids, cysteine to phenylalanine. The sequence is cut down to CDR3 DNA, 57 bases in frame from base 1. The germline V gene yields SNHLY for CDR1 and FYNNEI for CDR2. V is pruned by 6 bases and J by 4 bases, leaving 15 bases of the junction without a gene match. This clone has just one count. Its antigen is not yet known. Nothing much larger sits one base from this clone, and base qualities are not available.

Recombination connected TRBV2 to TRBJ2-3; a stretch of 14 junction bases matches TRBD2. This sequence originates from a woman between 45 and 65 years old with acute or convalescent COVID-19. The sequencing sample was made of peripheral blood. In nucleotide form, the sequence is TGTGCCAGCAGGGAAAGACTAGCGGGAGGGCCGGGTTTCGCAGATACGCAGTATTTT. Its translation is CASRERLAGGPGFADTQYF.